This T cell receptor beta chain was recovered during a study of identical twins. Points on this clonotype: Its cognate antigen is unknown.

Germline V lookup: CDR1 MNHEY, CDR2 SMNVEV (reference sequence). Trimming cost V 10 bases and J 3 bases, with 15 bases left between them. This CDR3 is built from 13 residues. Points from the study as a whole: Whereas memory repertoires showed no such difference, abundant cord blood beta clonotypes carried fewer insertions. Interpretation of the results relied on cross-sectional statistical analysis and not on following the same donors. Excess low generation probability was seen in twin-shared out-of-frame alpha sequences. Out-of-frame beta chain sequences displayed weaker excess sharing between twins.

TCRdb passed the 5' RACE reads through MiXCR, listing each CDR3 protein once. Of more than 200,000 distinct CDR3 sequences in the sample, over 11% are singletons; the top ten hold 7% to 9.5%. The material sequenced was memory (CD45RO+) T cells sorted from blood. This TCR came from a woman aged 18-29 years in good health. This chain links TRBV27 with TRBJ1-1; possibly TRBD1 for D (5 bases). The CDR3 DNA reads TGTGCCACTGGGGGAGGAGCCTACACTGAAGCTTTCTTT. Protein sequence: CATGGGAYTEAFF.